The 10 T cell receptor beta chains given below trace back to one sample, sequenced in a study of OX40 agonist ivuxolimab in advanced cancers. Measured with immunoSEQ multiplex PCR; TCRdb has only the in-frame clones, and not every one. In the table there are around 35,000 clones, around 81% of which are singletons. The specimen comprised CD4+ or CD8+ T cells sorted from blood, sampled in a trial of the OX40 agonist ivuxolimab. These receptors originate from an adult with an advanced solid tumor such as melanoma, head and neck, liver or kidney cancer.

This chain uses TRBV5-1 with TRBJ2-5, with unresolved D. V dropped 4 bases and J dropped 0 bases, with 7 bases sitting between them. Germline-derived CDR1 and CDR2 are SGHRS and YFSETQ. The CDR3 totals 13 residues. This CDR3 reads CASSLMYQETQYF. As DNA, the CDR3 is TGCGCCAGCAGCCTCATGTACCAAGAGACCCAGTACTTC.

This chain joins TRBV5-1 and TRBJ1-1, with a tentative D call TRBD1 (5 bases). This CDR3 spans 14 amino acids. The germline V gene has CDR1 SGHRS and CDR2 YFSETQ. The V end was cut by 4 bases, the J end by 5 bases, with 15 bases between. CDR3 in DNA: TGCGCCAGCAGCCCGAGAGGGGTGGCTACTGAAGCTTTCTTT. Residues: CASSPRGVATEAFF. Full variable domain (rest looked up from reference TRBV5-1 and TRBJ1-1): KAGVTQTPRYLIKTRGQQVTLSCSPISGHRSVSWYQQTPGQGLQFLFEYFSETQRNKGNFPGRFSGRQFSNSRSEMNVSTLELGDSALYLCASSPRGVATEAFFGQGTRLTVV.

The V gene is TRBV7-8, the J gene TRBJ2-7, with unresolved D. V dropped 1 base and J dropped 5 bases, with 9 bases sitting between them. The CDR3 runs 13 residues. The germline CDR1 and CDR2 sequences are SGHVS and FQNEAQ. The CDR3 DNA follows: TGTGCCAGCAGCTTAGTTAACGGTCACGAGCAGTACTTC. This codes for CASSLVNGHEQYF.

CDR3 sequence (DNA): TGTGCCACCAGCAGAGATCTGGTAGGGACAGGGGATGGCTACACCTTC. Its translation: CATSRDLVGTGDGYTF. The chain couples TRBV15 to TRBJ1-2, with 10 bases identical to TRBD1. CDR1 is LNHNV and CDR2 is YYDKDF in the germline V gene (reference sequence). CDR3 size: 16 residues. Trimming cost V 0 bases and J 6 bases; bases outside gene matches: 7.

The chain recombines TRBV5-1 with TRBJ2-1; D could derive from TRBD1 or TRBD2 (5 bases each). Germline values: CDR1 SGHRS, CDR2 YFSETQ. V lost 0 bases and J 7 bases, leaving 14 bases between the germline ends. The length of the CDR3 is 15 residues. The CDR3 protein is CASSLVGTNPNEQFF. The CDR3 DNA reads TGCGCCAGCAGCTTGGTTGGGACGAACCCAAATGAGCAGTTCTTC.

The chain's CDR3 is CASGTSGSPGETQYF. The CDR3, as DNA: TGTGCCAGCGGAACTAGCGGGAGTCCGGGAGAGACCCAGTACTTC. This chain joins TRBV7-8 and TRBJ2-5; the match to TRBD2 covers 11 bases. In germline, CDR1 is SGHVS, CDR2 FQNEAQ. The V segment lost 8 bases and the J segment 4 bases; nucleotides outside the gene matches: 9. There are 15 residues in the CDR3. Variable domain in full (rest from reference TRBV7-8 and TRBJ2-5): GAGVSQSPRYKVAKRGQDVALRCDPISGHVSLFWYQQALGQGPEFLTYFQNEAQLDKSGLPSDRFFAERPEGSVSTLKIQRTQQEDSAVYLCASGTSGSPGETQYFGPGTRLLVL.

The V call is TRBV15, the J call TRBJ1-1, with TRBD1 as a possible D gene (5 bases). Germline loops: CDR1 LNHNV, CDR2 YYDKDF (reference sequence). V was cut by 0 bases and J by 6 bases, with 14 bases left in between. The CDR3 runs to 15 residues. The CDR3 sequence: CATSRDWQGRAEAFF. In DNA form, the CDR3 reads TGTGCCACCAGCAGAGATTGGCAGGGAAGGGCTGAAGCTTTCTTT.

CDR3 sequence: CAWSGLANTETQYF. The CDR3, as DNA: TGTGCCTGGAGTGGACTAGCGAATACAGAGACCCAGTACTTC. The chain carries TRBV30 and TRBJ2-5; 8 nucleotides match TRBD2. CDR3 length: 14 amino acids. From germline, CDR1 is GTSNPN and CDR2 SVGIG (reference sequence). V lost 1 base to trimming and J lost 4 bases; unmatched junction nucleotides: 5.

The sample holds a few counts of this clone. V is TRBV6-1 and J is TRBJ1-5; 7 positions agree with TRBD1. Germline trimming cut 5 bases from V and 4 bases from J; bases unmatched to any gene: 5. The germline V gene encodes CDR1 MNHNS and CDR2 SASEGT. This CDR3 contains 14 residues. The CDR3 here is CASSPTGANQPQHF. The CDR3 DNA sequence: TGTGCCAGCAGTCCAACAGGGGCTAATCAGCCCCAGCATTTT.

V gene TRBV7-3 combines with J gene TRBJ2-3; no firm D call. CDR3 length: 13 amino acids. Trimming removed 3 bases from V and 2 bases from J, with 6 bases in between. Germline assignment: CDR1 SGHTA and CDR2 FQGTGA. The CDR3, as DNA: TGTGCCAGCAGCTTGACTGACACAGATACGCAGTATTTT. Translating gives CASSLTDTDTQYF.